The table lists the clone carrying this TCR beta chain with many counts. The antigen remains unidentified. Arm-PCR of CDR3 regions and iRepertoire HTBI primers were used to build TCR beta libraries. Each CDR3 protein is one row after TCRdb ran MiXCR on the multiplex PCR reads. The sample contains a few hundred thousand distinct CDR3 sequences, about 18% of which appear only once. The data derive from a study of regulatory T cells in long-lasting Graves disease. In the study overall: Antithyroid drugs had been taken under 3 months by newly diagnosed Graves' patients. Study-level findings and limits: A greater number of public clonotypes (about 3,000) was shared by persistent patients than by new patients (approximately 880).

The ends lost 6 bases at V and 4 bases at J; junction bases unmatched: 0. The CDR3 contains 12 residues. Time point reported: newly diagnosed GD, antithyroid drugs for less than 3 months. PBMC RNA served as the TCR library source. American Thyroid Association guidelines defined Graves' disease diagnosis. The chain recombines TRBV12-3 or TRBV12-4 with TRBJ1-1, with TRBD1 matching 9 bases. The TCR originated in a female donor with Graves disease. The source was peripheral blood mononuclear cells (PBMCs), collected at new diagnosis, from a patient treated with antithyroid drugs. This chain's CDR3 is CASRTGGTEAFF. In DNA form, the CDR3 reads TGTGCCAGCAGGACAGGGGGCACTGAAGCTTTCTTT.